These 14 T cell receptor beta chains originate from one sample sequenced in a study of spatial heterogeneity in lung cancer. TCRdb reanalysed the 5' RACE reads using MiXCR and keeps one entry per CDR3 protein. The data show roughly 79,000 distinct CDR3 sequences, over 10% seen once. This sample's time point: sample taken at primary tumor resection. The authors sequenced whole RNA from tumor, nontumor lung or frozen PBMC without sorting. This material consisted of PBMCs, taken at surgery. Every receptor here comes from a male donor with early-stage non-small cell lung cancer.

The chain couples TRBV5-8 to TRBJ1-1; D unclear. The ends were cut back, 0 bases at V and 8 bases at J, with 8 bases in the middle. From germline, CDR1 is SGHTS and CDR2 YDEGEE. This CDR3 comprises 12 residues. The CDR3 is CASSLGNREAFF. CDR3 coding DNA: TGTGCCAGCAGCTTGGGAAACAGAGAAGCTTTCTTT.

This clonotype was counted between two and nine times. The CDR3 loop reads CSVARDRKETQYF. CDR3 DNA sequence: TGCAGCGTTGCCCGGGACCGAAAAGAGACCCAGTACTTC. The chain uses TRBV29-1 and TRBJ2-5, with D possibly called TRBD1 or TRBD2 (5 bases each). V was shortened by 4 bases and J by 3 bases, with 12 bases between the two germline ends. This CDR3 region has 13 residues. Per the germline V gene, CDR1 is SQVTM and CDR2 is ANQGSEA.

J is TRBJ1-2 and V is TRBV5-1; D uncertain. Trimming took 0 bases from V and 4 from J, leaving 7 bases between them. The CDR3 is 13 amino acids. Germline V lookup: CDR1 SGHRS, CDR2 YFSETQ. The CDR3: CASSLAQPYGYTF. In DNA, the CDR3 is TGCGCCAGCAGCTTGGCACAGCCCTATGGCTACACCTTC.

V and J are TRBV29-1 and TRBJ2-5; tentatively, D is TRBD1 (6 bases). Trimming left V 6 bases short and J 1 base short, with 12 bases between. The CDR3 extends over 13 amino acids. The germline V gene encodes CDR1 SQVTM and CDR2 ANQGSEA. The CDR3 protein is CSVGTGFQETQYF. The CDR3 DNA is TGCAGCGTCGGCACAGGGTTCCAAGAGACCCAGTACTTC.

The chain is built from TRBV19 and TRBJ1-5, with a tentative D call TRBD1 (5 bases). This CDR3 region has 14 residues. The ends were cut back, 6 bases at V and 2 bases at J, with 11 bases in the middle. The V gene's germline CDR1 is LNHDA and CDR2 SQIVND (reference sequence). The CDR3, as DNA: TGTGCCAGTAGCTATGGGGGAGGCAATCAGCCCCAGCATTTT. Protein: CASSYGGGNQPQHF.

The sample holds one count of this clonotype. The chain links TRBV29-1 to TRBJ1-3, with 10 bases fitting TRBD1. The V gene end was trimmed by 7 bases and the J gene end by 1 base; junction bases not matched to a gene: 7. In germline, CDR1 is SQVTM, CDR2 ANQGSEA. The length of the CDR3 is 15 residues. The DNA for the CDR3 is TGCAGCGCACCGGGACAGGGGTCGTCTGGAAACACCATATATTTT. Its translation is CSAPGQGSSGNTIYF.

The chain uses TRBV7-9 and TRBJ2-1; either TRBD1 or TRBD2 may fit D (5 bases each). Trimming removed 10 bases from V and 7 bases from J, with 14 bases in between. CDR1 is SEHNR, CDR2 FQNEAQ, per germline (reference sequence). This CDR3 has 12 residues. The CDR3 DNA reads as TGTGCCATCGCCTGGGGGAAGAATGAGCAGTTCTTC. Its translation: CAIAWGKNEQFF.

This clonotype was seen a few times. V usage is TRBV11-2 and J usage is TRBJ2-5; D call uncertain. With 4 bases removed from V and 5 bases from J, the gap between germline ends came to 17 bases. CDR1 and CDR2 (germline): SGHAT, FQNNGV. The CDR3 extends over 15 amino acids. The CDR3 loop is CASSSITGSWETQYF. In DNA, the CDR3 is TGTGCCAGCAGCTCCATAACGGGTTCCTGGGAGACCCAGTACTTC.

This clonotype was counted a few times. V usage is TRBV7-6 and J usage is TRBJ2-7; 11 nucleotides line up with TRBD1. From germline, CDR1 is SGHVS and CDR2 FNYEAQ. With V trimmed by 5 bases and J by 6 bases, 6 bases remained unmatched. The CDR3 consists of 14 residues. The CDR3 bases are TGTGCCAGCAGCCCCGGGACAGGGGGAATCGAGCAGTACTTC. This codes for CASSPGTGGIEQYF.

The CDR3 loop reads CASSRTPGLAGYEQYF. The DNA for the CDR3 is TGCGCCAGCAGCCGTACACCGGGACTAGCGGGGTACGAGCAGTACTTC. The chain uses TRBV4-1 and TRBJ2-7; 13 bases match TRBD2. This CDR3 spans 16 amino acids. Germline values: CDR1 MGHRA, CDR2 YSYEKL. Germline trimming cut 4 bases from V and 4 bases from J; bases unmatched to any gene: 7.

The chain employs TRBV5-1 and TRBJ2-1; 15 nucleotides agree with TRBD2. The junction had 5 bases not matched to a gene; V was cut back by 4 bases and J by 6 bases. From germline, CDR1 is SGHRS and CDR2 YFSETQ. CDR3 length: 16 residues. CDR3 loop: CASSPGTSGGLNEQFF. The CDR3 DNA sequence: TGCGCCAGCAGCCCTGGGACTAGCGGGGGGCTCAATGAGCAGTTCTTC.

This clonotype was recorded many times. The J gene is TRBJ1-2, the V gene TRBV29-1, with 8 bases that match TRBD1. Germline V gene sequence: CDR1 SQVTM, CDR2 ANQGSEA. J lost 8 bases, V lost 6 bases, and 8 bases had no gene match. This CDR3 is built from 12 residues. CDR3 region: CSVDRESYGYTF. Here the CDR3 DNA reads TGCAGCGTGGACAGGGAGAGTTACGGCTACACCTTC.

This clonotype was observed a handful of times. The limits of the CDR3 on the DNA are not certain, so only TCRdb's listed CDR3 is given. This chain connects TRBV27 to TRBJ2-1; TRBD1 is the table's D call, not checked against the DNA. The germline V gene has CDR1 MNHEY and CDR2 SMNVEV (reference sequence). The CDR3 has 16 residues if both end residues are counted. The CDR3 loop is CASSSSKGPSYNEQFF.

This clonotype was counted a few times. This rearrangement joins TRBV7-6 to TRBJ2-3; 8 bases map to TRBD2. Losses at the gene ends were 6 bases for V and 3 bases for J; bases not matched to a gene: 8. Per the germline V gene, CDR1 is SGHVS and CDR2 is FNYEAQ. This CDR3 comprises 15 residues. CDR3 loop: CASRLTSVGTDTQYF. DNA of the CDR3: TGTGCCAGCAGGCTGACTAGCGTGGGGACAGATACGCAGTATTTT.